One sample yielded the 22 T cell receptor beta chains listed below, sequenced in a study of T cell responses to AZD1222 COVID-19 vaccine. Some clones are missing from TCRdb's copy, which holds only in-frame ones; the method was immunoSEQ multiplex PCR. The sample consists of about 130,000 clones, about 90% of them appearing once. The source was peripheral blood, collected on day 0 of AZD1222 vaccination. These receptors all stem from an adult in good health.

This clone was counted once. The V call is TRBV27, the J call TRBJ1-1; a possible D gene is TRBD1 (5 bases). Germline V gives CDR1 MNHEY, CDR2 SMNVEV (reference sequence). This CDR3 contains 16 residues. Trimming removed 7 bases from V and 2 bases from J, with 20 bases in between. In nucleotides, the CDR3 is TGTGCCAGCAAACATAGACTCACGGGGGGAAACACTGAAGCTTTCTTT. This encodes CASKHRLTGGNTEAFF.

This chain uses TRBV24-1 with TRBJ1-5; a possible D gene is TRBD1 (6 bases). The CDR3 has 13 amino acids. V was pared by 3 bases and J by 7 bases, with 9 bases between. Germline V gene lookup returns CDR1 KGHDR and CDR2 SFDVKD. CDR3 amino acids: CATSDLTGQPQHF. In DNA, the CDR3 is TGTGCCACCAGTGATCTCACAGGGCAGCCCCAGCATTTT.

The CDR3 bases are TGTGCCAGTAGTAGCAATCAGGGGGCGGCTGGAAACACCATATATTTT. Its protein is CASSSNQGAAGNTIYF. The chain joins TRBV19 to TRBJ1-3; the match to TRBD1 covers 8 bases. Losses at the gene ends were 4 bases for V and 2 bases for J; bases not matched to a gene: 7. The germline gives CDR1 LNHDA, CDR2 SQIVND (reference sequence). The CDR3 extends over 16 amino acids.

The V and J genes are TRBV6-5 and TRBJ1-2; a possible D gene is TRBD1 (6 bases). The germline V gene has CDR1 MNHEY and CDR2 SVGAGI. The CDR3 runs 11 residues. Trimming left V 5 bases short and J 9 bases short, with 10 bases between. The CDR3 nucleotides read TGTGCCAGCAGTCAACGGGACAGCTACACCTTC. Amino acid sequence: CASSQRDSYTF.

The chain has TRBV9 and TRBJ1-1; no reliable D call. This CDR3 comprises 15 residues. Trimming pared 0 bases from V and 0 bases from J, leaving 9 bases between. Germline CDR1 and CDR2: SGDLS and YYNGEE. For the CDR3, the DNA is TGTGCCAGCAGCGTAGTGCCAGGAGTGAACACTGAAGCTTTCTTT. It encodes CASSVVPGVNTEAFF.

The chain combines TRBV3-1 (or the pseudogene TRBV3-2) with TRBJ1-1; D possibly corresponds to TRBD1 (6 bases). The CDR3 length is 15 residues. Per germline, CDR1 LGHDT and CDR2 YNNKEL (reference sequence). Trimming shortened V by 5 bases and J by 6 bases, and 19 bases separated the two germline ends. DNA of the CDR3: TGTGCCAGCAGCTCCCCCAGAGGGGGGGACGCTGAAGCTTTCTTT. Its protein is CASSSPRGGDAEAFF.

The CDR3 sequence: CASSTSGSREKNEQFF. In DNA, the CDR3 is TGTGCCAGCAGTACTAGCGGGAGTAGGGAGAAGAATGAGCAGTTCTTC. The chain is built from TRBV2 and TRBJ2-1, with TRBD2 matching 11 bases. The CDR3 runs to 16 residues. Germline CDR1 reads SNHLY; CDR2 reads FYNNEI. V shed 5 bases and J 7 bases; nucleotides not matched to a gene: 10. Combining the CDR3 with reference TRBV2 and TRBJ2-1 gives the whole variable domain EPEVTQTPSHQVTQMGQEVILRCVPISNHLYFYWYRQILGQKVEFLVSFYNNEISEKSEIFDDQFSVERPDGSNFTLKIRSTKLEDSAMYFCASSTSGSREKNEQFFGPGTRLTVL.

J is TRBJ2-7 and V is TRBV6-5; 8 bases match TRBD1. V shed 6 bases, J shed 0 bases, and the junction held 7 bases outside the gene matches. The CDR3 spans 15 residues. Germline-derived CDR1 and CDR2 are MNHEY and SVGAGI. The CDR3 sequence is CASSNQGASSYEQYF. The CDR3 coding sequence is TGTGCCAGCAGCAATCAGGGGGCGAGCTCCTACGAGCAGTACTTC.

This clone was detected only once. The chain links TRBV12-3 or TRBV12-4 to TRBJ1-2, with no clear D. V was cut by 1 base and J by 7 bases, with 10 bases left in between. The CDR3 is 13 residues long. The CDR3 DNA follows: TGTGCCAGCAGTTTAGTTGGGTCTGGTGGCTACACCTTC. Its translation is CASSLVGSGGYTF.

The chain uses TRBV6-1 and TRBJ1-5, with no clear D. CDR3 size: 14 residues. Per the germline V gene, CDR1 is MNHNS and CDR2 is SASEGT. V dropped 4 bases and J dropped 0 bases, with 7 bases sitting between them. Here the CDR3 DNA reads TGTGCCAGCAGTGTTTGGCCTAGCAATCAGCCCCAGCATTTT. Its translation: CASSVWPSNQPQHF.

This chain joins TRBV7-2 and TRBJ1-5, with D possibly matching TRBD1 (5 bases). Trimming removed 2 bases from V and 3 bases from J, with 17 bases in between. Germline CDR1 SGHTA, CDR2 FQGNSA. CDR3 length equals 17 residues. CDR3 sequence: CASSLTTQGPYNQPQHF. For the CDR3, the DNA is TGTGCCAGCAGCTTAACGACGCAGGGCCCTTACAATCAGCCCCAGCATTTT.

V and J are TRBV7-2 and TRBJ2-1; D is possibly TRBD1 (5 bases). Germline V lookup: CDR1 SGHTA, CDR2 FQGNSA. The V and J ends lost 1 base and 3 bases respectively, with 10 bases between them. The CDR3 totals 15 residues. The CDR3 sequence is CASSLVREGYNEQFF. In DNA form, the CDR3 reads TGTGCCAGCAGCTTAGTCAGGGAAGGCTACAATGAGCAGTTCTTC. Full variable domain (outside the CDR3, taken from reference TRBV7-2 and TRBJ2-1): GAGVSQSPSNKVTEKGKDVELRCDPISGHTALYWYRQSLGQGLEFLIYFQGNSAPDKSGLPSDRFSAERTGGSVSTLTIQRTQQEDSAVYLCASSLVREGYNEQFFGPGTRLTVL.

The chain couples TRBV9 to TRBJ2-7; D ambiguous. The CDR3 is made up of 14 amino acids. Trimming removed 0 bases at V and 0 bases at J, with 7 bases between. From germline, CDR1 is SGDLS and CDR2 YYNGEE. Written as DNA, the CDR3 is TGTGCCAGCAGCGTAGGTGTCAACTCCTACGAGCAGTACTTC. As protein: CASSVGVNSYEQYF. The complete variable domain, with remaining parts taken from reference TRBV9 and TRBJ2-7, reads DSGVTQTPKHLITATGQRVTLRCSPRSGDLSVYWYQQSLDQGLQFLIQYYNGEERAKGNILERFSAQQFPDLHSELNLSSLELGDSALYFCASSVGVNSYEQYFGPGTRLTVT.

The J gene is TRBJ1-5, the V gene TRBV18, with unresolved D. Between the trimmed V and J ends, which lost 3 bases and 5 bases, there was a span of 8 bases. CDR1 is KGHSH, CDR2 LQKENI, per germline. The CDR3 is 13 amino acids. The CDR3, as DNA: TGTGCCAGCTCACCGACTCTCGATCAGCCCCAGCATTTT. Its protein is CASSPTLDQPQHF.

The CDR3 nucleotides read TGTGCCAGCAGCTTCGGCGGACGCACAGATACGCAGTATTTT. Translating it yields CASSFGGRTDTQYF. The chain combines TRBV7-9 with TRBJ2-3; D is unclear. Trimming took 3 bases from V and 1 from J, leaving 8 bases between them. Per the germline V gene, CDR1 is SEHNR and CDR2 is FQNEAQ (reference sequence). The CDR3 is 14 amino acids.

This chain joins TRBV6-1 and TRBJ2-7; 7 bases agree with TRBD1. Trimming took 3 bases from V and 6 from J; bases not matched to a gene: 8. The length of the CDR3 is 14 residues. In germline, CDR1 is MNHNS, CDR2 SASEGT. CDR3 nucleotides: TGTGCCAGCAGTGACACCGACAGGGTGACCGAGCAGTACTTC. Encoded protein: CASSDTDRVTEQYF.

This sequence joins TRBV9 and TRBJ1-3; the D is unclear. The germline gives CDR1 SGDLS, CDR2 YYNGEE. The CDR3 runs 15 residues. V dropped 5 bases and J dropped 0 bases, with 12 bases sitting between them. The CDR3 loop reads CASSLGPSSGNTIYF. The CDR3 DNA reads TGTGCCAGCAGTCTTGGACCGAGCTCTGGAAACACCATATATTTT.

The V gene is TRBV5-1, the J gene TRBJ1-1; weak D call: TRBD1 (6 bases). The CDR3 loop spans 17 amino acids. The germline CDR1 and CDR2 sequences are SGHRS and YFSETQ. The V end lost 4 bases, the J end lost 1 base, and 20 bases lay between the germline ends. This CDR3 is CASSEDSLRESNTEAFF. For the CDR3, the DNA is TGCGCCAGCAGCGAGGACAGCCTACGGGAATCGAACACTGAAGCTTTCTTT.

The chain links TRBV7-3 to TRBJ1-3; a weak D match, TRBD1 (6 bases). Trimming removed 5 bases from V and 0 bases from J, with 11 bases in between. Germline V gene data show CDR1 as SGHTA and CDR2 as FQGTGA. The CDR3 runs to 15 residues. The CDR3 spells CASSLDSFSGNTIYF. DNA for the CDR3: TGTGCCAGCAGCCTGGACAGCTTCTCTGGAAACACCATATATTTT.

CDR3 nucleotides: TGTGCCAGCAGTTCCCCGGGACAGGCCGGCTCTGGAAACACCATATATTTT. Its translation is CASSSPGQAGSGNTIYF. The V and J genes are TRBV28 and TRBJ1-3, with 8 bases identical to TRBD1. The CDR3 consists of 17 residues. Germline V lookup: CDR1 MDHEN, CDR2 SYDVKM. V trimming: 4 bases; J trimming: 0 bases; junction bases outside the gene matches: 8.

V usage is TRBV7-2 and J usage is TRBJ1-2, with D possibly TRBD1 on 6 matching bases. The CDR3 has 13 residues. Deletions cut 2 bases from V and 7 bases from J, with 11 bases between. Germline CDR1 and CDR2: SGHTA and FQGNSA. CDR3 sequence: CASSLSGGRGYTF. In nucleotides, the CDR3 is TGTGCCAGCAGCTTATCTGGGGGCCGTGGCTACACCTTC.

This clone was detected only once. The chain joins TRBV5-1 to TRBJ2-1; 11 bases are a match to TRBD2. The CDR3 is 15 amino acids. From germline, CDR1 is SGHRS and CDR2 YFSETQ. Trimming cost V 3 bases and J 5 bases; bases outside gene matches: 4. CDR3: CASSSTSGRNNEQFF. The CDR3 nucleotides read TGCGCCAGCAGCTCCACTAGCGGGAGAAACAATGAGCAGTTCTTC.